This T cell receptor (beta chain) was sequenced for a study of Ad26.COV2.S vaccination and SARS-CoV-2 variants. Overall study context: Donor participated within the Ad26.COV2.S arm of the COV1001 trial. Intramuscularly, Ad26.COV2.S was given either once or twice, 56 days apart. Study-wide results and limits: Vaccine and placebo recipients had similar non-spike TCR breadth. Measures of TCR breadth and depth may have fallen short of total T cell responses.

Produced via immunoSEQ multiplex PCR; TCRdb's table is partial and in-frame only. The table shows 410,000 or so clones, with over 80% occurring only once. About this clone: Its specificity is not known.

Trimming took off 3 bases at V and 4 bases at J, with 9 bases between the two ends. Germline CDR1 reads GTSNPN; CDR2 reads SVGIG (reference sequence). The CDR3 sequence is 12 residues long. The treatment denotes: roughly 18 received Ad26.COV2.S at low or high dose, single or two shots; five or six received placebo; per-sample allocation not given. The samples date from day 63 after the first vaccine or placebo injection. The receptor was derived from a person aged 18-60 years who received the Ad26.COV2.S COVID-19 vaccine or a placebo. This chain connects TRBV30 to TRBJ1-1, with D perhaps TRBD1 (5 bases). The specimen comprised peripheral blood, sampled in a trial of Ad26.COV2.S vaccine versus placebo. The CDR3 DNA follows: TGTGCCTGGAGGGGGGATGCCACTGAAGCTTTCTTT. This codes for CAWRGDATEAFF.